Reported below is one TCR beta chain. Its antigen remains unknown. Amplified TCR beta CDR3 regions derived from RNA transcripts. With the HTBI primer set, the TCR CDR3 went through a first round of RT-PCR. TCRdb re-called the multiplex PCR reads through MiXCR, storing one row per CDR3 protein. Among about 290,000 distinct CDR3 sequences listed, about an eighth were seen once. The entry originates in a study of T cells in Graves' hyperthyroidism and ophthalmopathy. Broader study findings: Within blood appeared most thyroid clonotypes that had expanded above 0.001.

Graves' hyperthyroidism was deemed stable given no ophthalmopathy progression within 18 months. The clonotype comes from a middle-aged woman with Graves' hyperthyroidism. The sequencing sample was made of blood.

CDR3 in amino acids: CASSQDVRGRDTQYF. Written as DNA, the CDR3 is TGTGCCAGCAGCCAAGATGTCAGGGGAAGAGATACGCAGTATTTT. V is TRBV14 and J is TRBJ2-3; perhaps TRBD1 as D (6 bases). V dropped 0 bases and J dropped 5 bases, with 12 bases sitting between them. The CDR3 loop spans 15 amino acids. Germline CDR1 is SGHDN and CDR2 is FVKESK.